Below are 5 T cell receptor beta chains sequenced from a single sample in a study of sequential checkpoint blockade in melanoma. This sample's treatment: randomized to nivolumab then ipilimumab (arm A) or the reverse (arm B). The data were produced by immunoSEQ multiplex PCR, yet TCRdb's version contains in-frame clones alone and is incomplete. The repertoire includes under 650 clones, roughly a quarter of them detected once, and about 9.9% sits in the top ten. Specimen: tumor tissue (inferred from file names), collected from a patient given nivolumab and ipilimumab in sequence. The receptors were gathered from a human donor with melanoma.

This clone is labeled as large. V is TRBV11-3 and J is TRBJ2-5; the D gene is possibly TRBD1 (6 bases). The CDR3 length is 14 residues. The V gene's germline CDR1 is SGHNT and CDR2 YENEEA. Between the trimmed V and J ends, which lost 3 bases and 5 bases, there was a span of 13 bases. The CDR3 region has the DNA TGTGCCAGCAGCTTTTTTGGGGGCAGGGAGACCCAGTACTTC. This translates into CASSFFGGRETQYF.

This clone was seen more than once but under ten times. V usage is TRBV28 and J usage is TRBJ2-1, with D perhaps TRBD1 (6 bases). Germline values: CDR1 MDHEN, CDR2 SYDVKM. Trimming removed 5 bases from V and 6 bases from J, with 11 bases in between. This CDR3 region has 13 residues. The CDR3 DNA sequence: TGTGCCAGCAGTCCAATAGGGGGCAATGAGCAGTTCTTC. Translated, it gives CASSPIGGNEQFF.

The chain couples TRBV29-1 to TRBJ2-5; a weak D match, TRBD2 (5 bases). The CDR3 covers 14 residues. In germline, CDR1 is SQVTM, CDR2 ANQGSEA. Trimming removed 6 bases at V and 4 bases at J, with 18 bases between. CDR3 loop: CSVSWTVGRETQYF. In nucleotides, the CDR3 is TGCAGCGTGTCATGGACCGTTGGGAGAGAGACCCAGTACTTC.

The V and J genes are TRBV6-8 and TRBJ2-5; a possible D gene is TRBD1 (5 bases). Trimming took 5 bases from V and 0 from J, leaving 13 bases between them. There are 15 residues in the CDR3. The V gene's germline CDR1 is MNHGY and CDR2 SAAAGT. The CDR3 is CASSDSRPDQETQYF. The CDR3 region has the DNA TGTGCCAGCAGTGACAGTAGGCCAGACCAAGAGACCCAGTACTTC.

The chain uses TRBV11-3 and TRBJ1-3, with D possibly TRBD1 on 5 matching bases. The CDR3 is 15 residues long. The germline V gene encodes CDR1 SGHNT and CDR2 YENEEA. Trimming stripped 5 bases from V and 4 bases from J, with 15 bases between. The CDR3 protein is CASSRGPGMGNTIYF. The CDR3 DNA reads as TGTGCCAGCAGCCGCGGGCCAGGGATGGGAAACACCATATATTTT. The variable domain in full, with the rest retrieved from reference TRBV11-3 and TRBJ1-3, is EAGVVQSPRYKIIEKKQPVAFWCNPISGHNTLYWYLQNLGQGPELLIRYENEEAVDDSQLPKDRFSAERLKGVDSTLKIQPAELGDSAVYLCASSRGPGMGNTIYFGEGSWLTVV.